Each of the 21 T cell receptor beta chains below was sequenced from the same sample in a study of shared clonotypes between healthy human individuals. TCRdb's table, derived via immunoSEQ multiplex PCR, lists solely in-frame clones and lacks some. The table includes some 530,000 clones, about 78% detected once. Input material: PBMCs. These receptor sequences come from a woman in her thirties or forties in good health. Some clones in this sample may be carry-over from other donors' samples.

The chain employs TRBV28 and TRBJ1-1, with D perhaps matching TRBD1 (5 bases). Germline V gene sequence: CDR1 MDHEN, CDR2 SYDVKM. The CDR3 length is 13 residues. V shed 6 bases and J shed 8 bases, with 16 bases lying between them. In nucleotides, the CDR3 is TGTGCCAGCAGCAGACAGTGGGGGGTCGAAGCTTTCTTT. Translated: CASSRQWGVEAFF. The full variable domain, in which reference TRBV28 and TRBJ1-1 provide the parts outside the CDR3, is DVKVTQSSRYLVKRTGEKVFLECVQDMDHENMFWYRQDPGLGLRLIYFSYDVKMKEKGDIPEGYSVSREKKERFSLILESASTNQTSMYLCASSRQWGVEAFFGQGTRLTVV.

This rearrangement joins TRBV4-1 to TRBJ2-5, with 10 bases lining up with TRBD2. The CDR3 contains 16 residues. Germline V lookup: CDR1 MGHRA, CDR2 YSYEKL. The J segment lost 0 bases and the V segment lost 1 base, leaving 2 bases of the junction unmatched. Written as DNA, the CDR3 is TGCGCCAGCAGCCAAGGGGGACTAGCGCACCAAGAGACCCAGTACTTC. Its translation is CASSQGGLAHQETQYF.

V gene TRBV11-2 combines with J gene TRBJ2-7; TRBD2 matches at 13 bases. Germline V gene data show CDR1 as SGHAT and CDR2 as FQNNGV. The CDR3 spans 15 residues. V lost 2 bases and J lost 7; bases outside the gene matches: 5. The CDR3 sequence is CASSLWSGLAGEQYF. For the CDR3, the DNA is TGTGCCAGCAGCTTATGGTCGGGACTAGCGGGAGAGCAGTACTTC.

The chain has TRBV5-4 and TRBJ2-7; 10 bases are shared with TRBD1. Germline V gene data show CDR1 as SGHNT and CDR2 as YYREEE (reference sequence). The CDR3 contains 15 residues. Trimming at V came to 5 bases and at J to 5 bases, leaving 10 bases not matched to a gene. CDR3 in DNA: TGTGCCAGCAGTCGCAGGGGACAGGGGTTCCACGAGCAGTACTTC. This encodes CASSRRGQGFHEQYF.

To note about this clone: A clone one base away is much larger, so this may be a read error. The V gene is TRBV20-1, the J gene TRBJ2-3, with D tentatively TRBD1 (5 bases). The CDR3 runs 11 residues. Germline V gene data show CDR1 as DFQATT and CDR2 as SNEGSKA (reference sequence). CDR3 loop: CSIRRTGTQYF. The CDR3 DNA follows: TGCAGCATCCGACGCACAGGTACGCAGTATTTT.

The chain joins TRBV27 to TRBJ1-2, with no clear D. The germline CDR1 and CDR2 sequences are MNHEY and SMNVEV (reference sequence). This CDR3 has 12 residues. The ends were cut back, 1 base at V and 8 bases at J, with 8 bases in the middle. The CDR3 bases are TGTGCCAGCAGTTTATGGAGGGAAGGCTACACCTTC. Its translation is CASSLWREGYTF.

This clone has just a few counts. V and J are TRBV10-3 and TRBJ2-5, with a tentative D call TRBD1 (6 bases). Per the germline V gene, CDR1 is ENHRY and CDR2 is SYGVKD. The CDR3 loop spans 15 amino acids. V gave up 0 bases and J gave up 0 bases, with 8 bases separating them. CDR3 residues: CAISESTGYQETQYF. The DNA for the CDR3 is TGTGCCATCAGTGAGTCGACAGGTTACCAAGAGACCCAGTACTTC.

The CDR3 region has the DNA TGTGCCAGCAGTCCCGACAGCAGCTCCTACAATGAGCAGTTCTTC. Translating it yields CASSPDSSSYNEQFF. The chain employs TRBV27 and TRBJ2-1; possible D gene TRBD1, 5 bases. Trimming removed 5 bases at V and 0 bases at J, with 11 bases between. Germline V gene lookup returns CDR1 MNHEY and CDR2 SMNVEV (reference sequence). The CDR3 has 15 residues.

This clone was observed a few times. The chain recombines TRBV4-3 with TRBJ2-5, with 7 bases matching TRBD2. Unmatched junction bases numbered 8, after V lost 3 bases and J lost 4 bases. This CDR3 spans 15 amino acids. In germline, CDR1 is LGHNA, CDR2 YSLEER. In DNA form, the CDR3 reads TGCGCCAGCAGCCATGCTAGCGGTCAGGCAGAGACCCAGTACTTC. Translated: CASSHASGQAETQYF.

The chain recombines TRBV10-3 with TRBJ1-2; D is perhaps TRBD1 (5 bases). V was trimmed by 0 bases and J by 8 bases, leaving 7 bases between them. CDR1 and CDR2 (germline): ENHRY, SYGVKD. The CDR3 is 12 residues long. The CDR3 coding sequence is TGTGCCATCAGTGAGTCAGGGGTAGGCTACACCTTC. Its protein is CAISESGVGYTF.

This clone occurred a few times. This chain uses TRBV11-2 with TRBJ2-7; D is unclear. V lost 0 bases and J lost 6, with 9 bases in between. The germline V gene encodes CDR1 SGHAT and CDR2 FQNNGV. The length of the CDR3 is 13 residues. The CDR3 DNA sequence: TGTGCCAGCAGCTTAGATCACCGGACCGAGCAGTACTTC. Protein product: CASSLDHRTEQYF.

This chain connects TRBV10-3 to TRBJ2-2; no clear D gene. Trimming removed 4 bases from V and 2 bases from J, with 2 bases in between. The germline CDR1 and CDR2 sequences are ENHRY and SYGVKD. The CDR3 is 12 amino acids. In nucleotides, the CDR3 is TGTGCCATCAGTGGTAACACCGGGGAGCTGTTTTTT. The encoded protein is CAISGNTGELFF.

This chain joins TRBV20-1 and TRBJ1-2; no reliable D call. Per germline, CDR1 DFQATT and CDR2 SNEGSKA (reference sequence). CDR3 size: 11 residues. The ends were cut back, 3 bases at V and 8 bases at J, with 10 bases in the middle. The CDR3 coding sequence is TGCAGTGCTAGTATCGACCTAGGCTACACCTTC. Translation gives CSASIDLGYTF.

The chain couples TRBV2 to TRBJ2-7, with a possible D match to TRBD1 (5 bases). CDR1 and CDR2 (germline): SNHLY, FYNNEI. Trimming left V 11 bases short and J 1 base short, with 18 bases between. The CDR3 loop spans 14 amino acids. CDR3 DNA sequence: TGTGCCGGAAGTAGGGGCCGGAGTTCCTACGAGCAGTACTTC. Protein: CAGSRGRSSYEQYF.

With regard to this clone: Distinct nucleotide sequences in the sample also encode this CDR3. The chain has TRBV18 and TRBJ1-5; D not resolved. The CDR3 runs to 13 residues. CDR1 is KGHSH and CDR2 is LQKENI in the germline V gene. Trimming took 4 bases from V and 0 from J, leaving 4 bases between them. The CDR3 bases are TGTGCCAGCTCACGAGATAGCAATCAGCCCCAGCATTTT. This gives the protein CASSRDSNQPQHF.

Turning to this clone: This sample includes further DNA sequences coding for the same CDR3. The chain employs TRBV28 and TRBJ1-4, with D tentatively TRBD1 (6 bases). Germline V CDR1 and CDR2: MDHEN, SYDVKM. Between the trimmed V and J ends, which lost 6 bases and 12 bases, there was a span of 20 bases. This CDR3 has 14 amino acids. The CDR3 sequence: CASSLRGEWGELFF. As DNA, the CDR3 is TGTGCCAGCAGCCTCAGGGGCGAGTGGGGCGAACTGTTTTTT.

The CDR3 DNA follows: TGTGCCAGCAGCCCCCAAGGAGATAGCGGGAGCGCAGATACGCAGTATTTT. Translating gives CASSPQGDSGSADTQYF. The chain carries TRBV4-2 and TRBJ2-3; 9 bases are a match to TRBD2. V lost 4 bases to trimming and J lost 4 bases; unmatched junction nucleotides: 12. Germline-derived CDR1 and CDR2 are LGHNA and YNFKEQ. The CDR3 runs to 17 residues.

This clone was detected only once. The J gene is TRBJ2-5, the V gene TRBV10-3, with TRBD1 matching 7 bases. Trimming took 4 bases from V and 1 from J; bases not matched to a gene: 6. The CDR3 runs 15 residues. The V gene's germline CDR1 is ENHRY and CDR2 SYGVKD. In nucleotides, the CDR3 is TGTGCCATCAGTGCCTCCGGGACAGCCCAAGAGACCCAGTACTTC. Translated, it gives CAISASGTAQETQYF.

This clone was seen more than once but under ten times. The chain carries TRBV2 and TRBJ1-1; 8 nucleotides match TRBD1. This CDR3 comprises 12 residues. In germline, CDR1 is SNHLY, CDR2 FYNNEI. After removal of 8 bases from V and 7 bases from J, the junction contained 6 bases not matched to a gene. In nucleotides, the CDR3 is TGTGCCAGCGGGGAGACAGGGGTTGAAGCTTTCTTT. Its protein is CASGETGVEAFF.

The chain joins TRBV5-1 to TRBJ2-3, with 7 nucleotides matching TRBD1. Germline V gives CDR1 SGHRS, CDR2 YFSETQ. J gave up 6 bases and V 0 bases, and 4 bases lay outside the gene matches. The CDR3 covers 14 residues. The CDR3 DNA follows: TGCGCCAGCAGCTTGGCCACAGGGGCGGATACGCAGTATTTT. As protein: CASSLATGADTQYF.

The V and J genes are TRBV7-6 and TRBJ2-2; D might be TRBD2 (6 bases). Trimming removed 3 bases from V and 1 base from J, with 9 bases in between. Germline values: CDR1 SGHVS, CDR2 FNYEAQ. This CDR3 has 15 amino acids. CDR3 in DNA: TGTGCCAGCAGCTTCGGAGCGGGGAACACCGGGGAGCTGTTTTTT. Translated: CASSFGAGNTGELFF. The full variable domain, completed using reference TRBV7-6 and TRBJ2-2, is GAGVSQSPRYKVTKRGQDVALRCDPISGHVSLYWYRQALGQGPEFLTYFNYEAQQDKSGLPNDRFSAERPEGSISTLTIQRTEQRDSAMYRCASSFGAGNTGELFFGEGSRLTVL.